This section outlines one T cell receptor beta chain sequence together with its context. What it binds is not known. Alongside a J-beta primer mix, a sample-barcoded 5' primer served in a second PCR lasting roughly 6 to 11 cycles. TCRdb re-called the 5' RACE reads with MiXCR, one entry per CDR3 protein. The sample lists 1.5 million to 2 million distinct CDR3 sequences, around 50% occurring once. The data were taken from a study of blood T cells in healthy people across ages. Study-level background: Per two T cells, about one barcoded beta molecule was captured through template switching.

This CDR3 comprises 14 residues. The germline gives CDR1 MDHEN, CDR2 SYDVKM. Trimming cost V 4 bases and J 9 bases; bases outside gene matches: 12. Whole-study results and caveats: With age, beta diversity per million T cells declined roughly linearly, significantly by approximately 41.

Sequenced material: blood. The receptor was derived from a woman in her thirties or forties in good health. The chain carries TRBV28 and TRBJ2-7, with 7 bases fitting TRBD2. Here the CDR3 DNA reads TGTGCCAGCAGTTCCCCCGGGACTATGGGGGGGCAGTACTTC. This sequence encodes CASSSPGTMGGQYF.